This record concerns one T cell receptor (beta chain) sequence. The sample belongs to a study of blood T cell repertoires in COVID-19. Background on the study: The analysed material was cDNA or gDNA that came from T cells, B-cell-depleted T cells, or PBMCs.

This table comes from immunoSEQ multiplex PCR, and its TCRdb copy is limited to in-frame clones, with some not included. This sample has 150,000 to 200,000 clones, with more than 85% found just once. CDR3 length equals 14 residues. The V and J ends lost 4 bases and 5 bases respectively, with 15 bases between them. Per germline, CDR1 SGHNT and CDR2 YYREEE (reference sequence). Sequencing input: peripheral blood. The clonotype comes from a woman aged 60 to 75 with COVID-19, enrolled during active disease. V gene TRBV5-4 combines with J gene TRBJ1-1, with a possible D match to TRBD1 (5 bases). Written as DNA, the CDR3 is TGTGCCAGCAGCATCAGGGTGGCGAATACTGAAGCTTTCTTT. This encodes CASSIRVANTEAFF.